This T cell receptor (beta chain) was sequenced during a study of CXCR3-negative and CXCR3-positive naive CD8 T cells. 5' RACE with UMI labels generated the TRB cDNA libraries. TCRdb reprocessed the 5' RACE reads and reports one entry per CDR3 protein, with no DNA. The sample has 43,000 or so distinct CDR3 sequences. Those CD8+ T cells considered naive were CD45RO-CCR7+CD27+CD95-. The CDR3 extends over 16 amino acids. CDR1 and CDR2 from the germline V gene are SGHDN and FVKESK. This sequence originates from a human donor in good health. Some clones in this sample may be carry-over from other donors' samples. Source material: naive CXCR3- CD8+ T cells from blood. The subset: CD45RO-CCR7+CD27+CD95- naive CD8+ T cells lacking CXCR3 (TNR3-). The chain uses TRBV14 and TRBJ1-1; the D gene TCRdb calls, TRBD1, cannot be checked with no DNA. The CDR3 here is CASSQDLSGLNTEAFF.